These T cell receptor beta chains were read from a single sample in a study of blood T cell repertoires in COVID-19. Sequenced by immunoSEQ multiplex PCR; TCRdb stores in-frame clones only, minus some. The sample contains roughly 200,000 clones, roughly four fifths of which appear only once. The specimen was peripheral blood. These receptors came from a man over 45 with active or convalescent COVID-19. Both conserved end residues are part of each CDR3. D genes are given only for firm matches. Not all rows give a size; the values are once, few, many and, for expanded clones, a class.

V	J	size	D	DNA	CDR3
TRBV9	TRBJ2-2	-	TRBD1	TGTGCCAGCAGCGGGACAGGGGTGGCCGGGGAGCTGTTTTTT	CASSGTGVAGELFF
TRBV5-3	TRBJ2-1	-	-	TGTGCCAGAATGGCAGGGGCGTACAATGAGCAGTTCTTC	CARMAGAYNEQFF
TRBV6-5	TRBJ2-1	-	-	TGTGCCAGCAGTTTACAGGGACGACCTTACAATGAGCAGTTCTTC	CASSLQGRPYNEQFF
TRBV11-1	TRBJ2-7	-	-	TGTGCCAGCAGCTTAAGGACGGGATCGGACTACGAGCAGTACTTC	CASSLRTGSDYEQYF
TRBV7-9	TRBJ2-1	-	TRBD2	TGTGCCAGCAGCTTACTCGGGGGGGCTGAGTCCTACAATGAGCAGTTCTTC	CASSLLGGAESYNEQFF
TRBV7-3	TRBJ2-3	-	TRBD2	TGTGCCAGCAGCTTAGGGGCTAGCGGGGGAACAGATACGCAGTATTTT	CASSLGASGGTDTQYF
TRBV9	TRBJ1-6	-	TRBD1	TGTGCCAGCAGCGTAGGGGACAGGGGCCTAAATTCACCCCTCCACTTT	CASSVGDRGLNSPLHF
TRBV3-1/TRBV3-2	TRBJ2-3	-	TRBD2	TGTGCCAGCAGCTCTCGTGGTAGCGGGGGCGCCGTTAGCACAGATACGCAGTATTTT	CASSSRGSGGAVSTDTQYF
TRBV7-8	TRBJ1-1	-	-	TGTGCCAGCAGCTTACATGCTGAAGCTTTCTTT	CASSLHAEAFF
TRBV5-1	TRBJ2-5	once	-	TGCGCCAGCAGCTTGGTTGGGCGCGGGGAAGAGACCCAGTACTTC	CASSLVGRGEETQYF
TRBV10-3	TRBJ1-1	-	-	TGTGCCACCCAGGGGTCCGCGGACACTGAAGCTTTCTTT	CATQGSADTEAFF
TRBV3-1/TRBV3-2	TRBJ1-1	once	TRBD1	TGTGCCAGCAGCCATCCTGGACAGGGGGTCACTGAAGCTTTCTTT	CASSHPGQGVTEAFF
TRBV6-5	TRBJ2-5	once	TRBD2	TGTGCCAGCAGTAGCGGGGGGGCCCAGGAGACCCAGTACTTC	CASSSGGAQETQYF
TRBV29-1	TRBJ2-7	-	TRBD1	TGCAGCGTCTTGACAGGGGGCAATTTCGAGCAGTACTTC	CSVLTGGNFEQYF
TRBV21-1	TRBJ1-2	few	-	TGTGCCAGCTCTAGGAGGGGAGGGCGTCGCTATGGCTACACCTTC	CASSRRGGRRYGYTF
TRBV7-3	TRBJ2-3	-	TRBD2	TGTGCCAGCAGCTTAGATCGGGGAGCGGGGGGCCAAGGGGCAGATACGCAGTATTTT	CASSLDRGAGGQGADTQYF
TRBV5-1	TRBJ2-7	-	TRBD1	TGCGCCAGCAGCCCCGGCCGGGACAGCCTAGGGAGCGAGCAGTACTTC	CASSPGRDSLGSEQYF
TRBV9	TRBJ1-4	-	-	TGTGCCAGCAGCCAGGGACAAGCAGTGGAAAAACTGTTTTTT	CASSQGQAVEKLFF
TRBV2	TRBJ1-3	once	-	TGTGCCAGCAGTGAAGAGGGGCAGCCTTCTGGGGGAAACACCATATATTTT	CASSEEGQPSGGNTIYF
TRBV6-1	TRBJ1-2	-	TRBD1	TGTGCCAGCAGTGAACAGGGGGCGTATATATATTATGGCTACACCTTC	CASSEQGAYIYYGYTF
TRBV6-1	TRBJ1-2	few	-	TGTGCCAGCAGTGATCCCGGGGTGAACTATGGCTACACCTTC	CASSDPGVNYGYTF
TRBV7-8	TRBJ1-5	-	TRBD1	TGTGCCAGCAGCTCGGGACAGAGGCATCAGCCCCAGCATTTT	CASSSGQRHQPQHF
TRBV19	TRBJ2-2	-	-	TGTGCCAGTAGTACCGTAGGGGAGCTGTTTTTT	CASSTVGELFF
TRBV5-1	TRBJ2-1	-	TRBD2	TGCGCCAGCAGCCCATCTAGCGGGGGGCCGGCTTACAATGAGCAGTTCTTC	CASSPSSGGPAYNEQFF
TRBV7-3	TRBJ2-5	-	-	TGTGCCAGCAGCTCGGACTACCGGCGAGAGACCCAGTACTTC	CASSSDYRRETQYF
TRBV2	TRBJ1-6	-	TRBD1	TGTGCCAGAAGCGGACAGGGTTATAATTCACCCCTCCACTTT	CARSGQGYNSPLHF
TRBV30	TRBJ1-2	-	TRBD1	TGTGCCTCCCCGACAGGGGTCGGCTATGGCTACACCTTC	CASPTGVGYGYTF
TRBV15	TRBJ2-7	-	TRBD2	TGTGCCACCAGCAGAGCGGGGGGGCCTTACGAGCAGTACTTC	CATSRAGGPYEQYF
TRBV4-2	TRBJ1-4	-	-	TGTGCCAGCAGCCAAGAGTCCCGGGATGAAAAACTGTTTTTT	CASSQESRDEKLFF